This entry lists 10 T cell receptor beta chains sequenced from one sample in a study of shared clonotypes between healthy human individuals. Profiling relied on immunoSEQ multiplex PCR, and the TCRdb table lists in-frame clones only, not all of them. The sample includes around 550,000 clones, 90% to 96% of them seen just once. Sequencing was done on a sample of naive CD4+ T cells sorted from blood. Subset given: CD45RA+ positively selected. The receptor source for this set is a woman aged 25 to 39 in good health.

This clone showed up just once. The CDR3 sequence: CASSAGVYNEQFF. CDR3 DNA sequence: TGCGCCAGCAGCGCAGGGGTTTACAATGAGCAGTTCTTC. The chain recombines TRBV5-1 with TRBJ2-1; weak D call: TRBD1 (6 bases). V lost 4 bases and J 4 bases, leaving 9 bases between the germline ends. The V gene's germline CDR1 is SGHRS and CDR2 YFSETQ. The CDR3 covers 13 residues.

The chain combines TRBV2 with TRBJ2-7, with 8 bases matching TRBD1. The CDR3 is 14 amino acids. CDR1 is SNHLY, CDR2 FYNNEI, per germline. V dropped 8 bases and J dropped 6; count of bases not matched to a gene: 12. CDR3 amino acids: CASRGQGVGSEQYF. CDR3 coding DNA: TGTGCCAGCCGCGGACAGGGAGTAGGGTCCGAGCAGTACTTC.

The J gene is TRBJ2-3, the V gene TRBV6-1; possibly TRBD2 for D (6 bases). This CDR3 comprises 15 residues. The ends were cut back, 3 bases at V and 0 bases at J, with 10 bases in the middle. Looked up from germline, CDR1 is MNHNS and CDR2 is SASEGT. The CDR3 is CASSESSVSTDTQYF. The CDR3 DNA is TGTGCCAGCAGTGAGTCTAGCGTTAGCACAGATACGCAGTATTTT.

The chain couples TRBV10-3 to TRBJ1-1; unclear D gene. Trimming shortened V by 5 bases and J by 0 bases, and 13 bases separated the two germline ends. The germline V gene has CDR1 ENHRY and CDR2 SYGVKD. The CDR3 has 15 residues. The CDR3 DNA reads as TGTGCCATCAGTCCAGCACCAAACATGAACACTGAAGCTTTCTTT. It is translated as CAISPAPNMNTEAFF.

This clone was seen once. The rearrangement uses TRBV29-1 and TRBJ2-7, with D perhaps given as TRBD1 or TRBD2 (6 bases each). V shed 4 bases and J shed 0 bases, with 16 bases lying between them. CDR1 and CDR2 (germline): SQVTM, ANQGSEA. The CDR3 loop spans 15 amino acids. CDR3 sequence: CSVGLAWGASYEQYF. For the CDR3, the DNA is TGCAGCGTTGGCCTTGCGTGGGGGGCCTCCTACGAGCAGTACTTC.

V gene TRBV4-1 combines with J gene TRBJ2-5, with TRBD1 matching over 7 bases. In germline, CDR1 is MGHRA, CDR2 YSYEKL. There are 15 residues in the CDR3. V dropped 1 base and J dropped 4; count of bases not matched to a gene: 6. The CDR3 is CASSQVGAGGETQYF. CDR3 nucleotide sequence: TGCGCCAGCAGCCAAGTCGGGGCAGGGGGAGAGACCCAGTACTTC.

This clone has a single count. V usage is TRBV6-1 and J usage is TRBJ2-7; D may be TRBD2 (6 bases). The germline CDR1 and CDR2 sequences are MNHNS and SASEGT. The germline V and J ends were trimmed by 4 bases and 6 bases, with 22 bases remaining between them. The CDR3 is made up of 16 amino acids. The chain's CDR3 is CASSAPEGRAGPEQYF. The CDR3 DNA sequence: TGTGCCAGCAGTGCCCCGGAGGGGCGGGCCGGTCCCGAGCAGTACTTC.

V is TRBV7-9 and J is TRBJ2-2; D is possibly TRBD1 (7 bases). The germline V and J ends were trimmed by 6 bases and 3 bases, with 11 bases remaining between them. This CDR3 is 14 amino acids long. Germline values: CDR1 SEHNR, CDR2 FQNEAQ (reference sequence). The CDR3 loop is CASRRDSYTGELFF. The DNA of the CDR3 is TGTGCCAGCAGGCGGGACAGTTACACCGGGGAGCTGTTTTTT.

In DNA, the CDR3 is TGTGCCAGCAGCTTGTGGGGTTTTGAGACCCAGTACTTC. The encoded protein is CASSLWGFETQYF. This chain joins TRBV5-6 and TRBJ2-5; D is unclear. In germline, CDR1 is SGHDT, CDR2 YYEEEE. The CDR3 contains 13 residues. Trimming stripped 1 base from V and 5 bases from J, with 9 bases between.

In the case of this clone: A junction boundary mismatches the germline segment, possibly from a read error. The CDR3 here is CASSLRVAGTDTQYF. CDR3 in DNA: TGTGCCAGCAGTTTACGGGTAGCGGGCACGGATACGCAGTATTTT. The chain has TRBV27 and TRBJ2-3; TRBD2 matches 7 bases. The CDR3 length is 15 residues. The germline CDR1 and CDR2 sequences are MNHEY and SMNVEV (reference sequence).